The following is a TCR beta chain sequence with its context. Antigen specificity is unknown. This entry is derived from a study of monozygotic twins with inflammatory bowel disease. Study-wide results and caveats: No difference was seen in repertoire similarity between concordant and discordant twins, possibly from limited power.

TCRdb reanalyzed the 5' RACE reads, giving one entry per CDR3 protein sequence and no DNA. This listing includes over 110,000 distinct CDR3 sequences. Sequenced material: blood. This clonotype was sampled from a human donor with ulcerative colitis or Crohn's disease, or a healthy co-twin of an affected twin (not recorded which).

This chain's CDR3 is CSAGGVQETQYF. The gene calls are TRBV20-1 and TRBJ2-5. Germline V lookup: CDR1 DFQATT, CDR2 SNEGSKA (reference sequence). CDR3 size: 12 residues.